A selection of T cell receptor beta chains follows, all from one sample in a study of T-cell reconstitution after alpha-beta-depleted transplantation in children. TCRdb called the PCR reads again in MiXCR, with one record for every CDR3 protein. The sample shows 250,000 to 400,000 distinct CDR3 sequences, around 25% of them seen only once. The source was PBMCs, mostly from graft donor cells, collected 180 days after TCRalphabeta/CD19-depleted stem cell transplant. The receptor set was obtained from a male patient between 5 and 17 years old who had a stem cell transplant for acute lymphoblastic leukemia, so the T cells may come from the graft donor. Both conserved end residues are part of each CDR3.

cdr3_length	v_call	j_call	cdr3_aa
17	TRBV5-1	TRBJ2-3	CASSLIGQGGGPDTQYF
13	TRBV24-1	TRBJ1-5	CATSAVDYQPQHF
11	TRBV30	TRBJ2-3	CAWSPRGSRYF
14	TRBV12-3/TRBV12-4	TRBJ1-2	CASSRTGGKYGYTF
12	TRBV24-1	TRBJ2-1	CATSGLTNEQFF
15	TRBV7-8	TRBJ1-3	CASSLGTGTINTIYF
15	TRBV5-1	TRBJ2-1	CASSLATSSLTEQFF
14	TRBV10-2	TRBJ2-7	CASSEAGPPYEQYF
15	TRBV6-1	TRBJ2-1	CASSPISSSYNEQFF
17	TRBV5-1	TRBJ1-1	CASSLAGPTQRNTEAFF
19	TRBV9	TRBJ1-2	CASSVGPLVQLPWNYGYTF
16	TRBV4-1	TRBJ2-1	CASSNGQADYGGEQFF
13	TRBV12-3/TRBV12-4	TRBJ2-7	CASSFRNSYEQYF
15	TRBV12-5	TRBJ2-2	CASGLVTGVAGELFF
19	TRBV25-1	TRBJ2-3	CASSEIKKVAGGSTDTQYF
15	TRBV9	TRBJ2-1	CASSSLAGVHNEQFF
14	TRBV5-1	TRBJ2-7	CASSLGFSSYEQYF
15	TRBV12-3/TRBV12-4	TRBJ2-7	CASSPDRDPSDEQYF
12	TRBV20-1	TRBJ2-1	CSVERPPREQFF
16	TRBV5-5	TRBJ1-5	CASSSTGFVGNQPQHF
10	TRBV20-1	TRBJ2-3	CTTRGNTQYF
12	TRBV29-1	TRBJ1-2	CSVERQDEGYTF
13	TRBV10-3	TRBJ2-7	CAIRDRVNYEQYF
13	TRBV7-9	TRBJ2-7	CASVAGLTGEQYF
18	TRBV12-3/TRBV12-4	TRBJ1-1	CASSLLAGGYVLNAEAFF
13	TRBV5-1	TRBJ2-7	CASSLAGSDEQYF
18	TRBV4-1	TRBJ2-3	CASSHGLAGSVSADTQYF
19	TRBV13	TRBJ2-7	CASSLGALPLAESSYEQYF
16	TRBV5-1	TRBJ2-1	CASSLGLAGFYNEQFF
15	TRBV5-6	TRBJ2-2	CASSLATGATGELFF
15	TRBV9	TRBJ1-2	CASSVRRTGLDGYTF
14	TRBV5-5	TRBJ2-7	CASSLYGQPYEQYF
15	TRBV11-3	TRBJ2-7	CASSFGHRPSYEQYF
15	TRBV12-3/TRBV12-4	TRBJ2-7	CASSPLWGASYEQYF
15	TRBV13	TRBJ1-1	CASSYWGVGNTEAFF
14	TRBV12-5	TRBJ2-5	CASGLGWGSETQYF
14	TRBV7-3	TRBJ1-2	CASSTGGMRDGYTF
13	TRBV5-1	TRBJ2-2	CASTEVPTGELFF
13	TRBV27	TRBJ2-7	CASSLGHLYEQYF
16	TRBV11-3	TRBJ2-5	CASSLTRRGAGETQYF
15	TRBV20-1	TRBJ2-3	CSAPNGGRITDTQYF
13	TRBV11-1	TRBJ2-7	CASSWGPLYEQYF